Here is one T cell receptor (beta chain) with its context. The antigen remains undetermined. Time point: baseline pretreatment blood. Sample treatment: 15 Gy SBRT to primary tumor, nephrectomy 4 weeks later. Radiation-treated patients gave blood at baseline, week 2 and week 4. This sample was taken from a study of radiation and T cells in renal cell carcinoma. The wider study: Nephrectomy followed 15 Gy stereotactic body radiation by 4 weeks.

General observations from the study: No pretreatment tumor biopsies were available for baseline clonotypes. In blood, top tumor clones expanded by 2 weeks, shrinking by 4.

Generated by immunoSEQ multiplex PCR, the TCRdb table keeps only in-frame clones and is missing some. The profile shows about 130,000 clones, 88% of them singletons. Unmatched junction bases numbered 8, after V lost 6 bases and J lost 2 bases. The CDR3 loop spans 14 amino acids. Germline assignment: CDR1 GTSNPN and CDR2 SVGIG (reference sequence). This receptor was taken from a woman aged 50 to 60 with renal cell carcinoma. The sequences come from blood, collected from a patient whose treatment included radiotherapy and nephrectomy. V is TRBV30 and J is TRBJ1-1; 8 nucleotides line up with TRBD1. The CDR3 nucleotides read TGTGCCTGTCCGGACAGGGAGGGTAACACTGAAGCTTTCTTT. Residues: CACPDREGNTEAFF.